This T cell receptor (beta chain) is drawn from a study of technical replicates of blood from a few donors. Germline assignment: CDR1 SNHLY and CDR2 FYNNEI. Germline trimming cut 5 bases from V and 3 bases from J; bases unmatched to any gene: 20. The CDR3 is 20 amino acids. Method: immunoSEQ multiplex PCR; TCRdb's copy keeps in-frame clones and lacks some. The sample comprises 98,000 or so clones, around 96% of which are singletons, and 0.2% to 0.25% rests with the top ten. The TCR sequence derives from a human donor in good health. Source material: T cells isolated from PBMCs. The rearrangement uses TRBV2 and TRBJ1-4; 8 nucleotides line up with TRBD1. CDR3 region: CASSWGGIGQGSSANEKLFF. CDR3 DNA: TGTGCCAGCAGTTGGGGAGGTATCGGACAGGGTAGTAGTGCTAATGAAAAACTGTTTTTT.